The entry that follows covers one TCR beta chain sequence. Its matching antigen is unknown. Together with a sample-barcoded 5' primer, a J-beta primer mix was included in a second PCR lasting about 7 to 12 cycles. Each CDR3 protein is one row after TCRdb ran MiXCR on the 5' RACE reads. The repertoire has over 1,500,000 distinct CDR3 sequences, approximately 40% of them found once; the top ten carry 20% to 25%. The study drew donors from healthy Caucasian individuals in Russia aged 6 to 90. This specimen comes from a study of blood T cells in healthy people across ages. Whole-study context: Template switching picked up about one barcoded beta molecule for each two T cells.

Study-level results: Possibly confounding the expanded clonotype changes was the fact that donor CMV status was unknown. PBMCs that were unsorted prevented a conclusive naive versus antigen-experienced comparison.

The germline V gene has CDR1 DFQATT and CDR2 SNEGSKA (reference sequence). The V and J ends lost 1 base and 2 bases respectively, with 17 bases between them. The CDR3 is 16 residues long. V gene TRBV20-1 combines with J gene TRBJ1-2, with D tentatively TRBD1 (6 bases). This sequence was found in a human donor in good health. Sequenced: blood. In DNA, the CDR3 is TGCAGTGCTAGAGGTGGACAGCGCCCAATCAACTATGGCTACACCTTC. The encoded protein is CSARGGQRPINYGYTF.